This T cell receptor beta chain was sequenced for a study of T cells in Graves' hyperthyroidism and ophthalmopathy. At the level of the study: Upon initial diagnosis and before any treatment, peripheral blood was collected.

This clonotype was seen a few times. Antigen: not known. Whole-study findings and limits: Researchers found most expanded thyroid clonotypes above 0.001 in blood as well.

From germline, CDR1 is MNHEY and CDR2 SMNVEV (reference sequence). Trimming cost V 7 bases and J 5 bases; bases outside gene matches: 7. The CDR3 extends over 15 amino acids. Regions amplified from RNA transcripts were the TCR beta CDR3 regions. The HTBI set primed first-round TCR CDR3 RT-PCR. In TCRdb, the multiplex PCR reads were re-called with MiXCR into one record per CDR3 protein. The sample contains under 800,000 distinct CDR3 sequences, 14% of which appear only once. The chain carries TRBV27 and TRBJ2-1, with 11 bases matching TRBD2. The origin of this receptor is a woman between 18 and 29 years old with Graves' hyperthyroidism. Sequences were obtained from blood. The CDR3 DNA sequence: TGTGCCAGCACGGCCGGGACTAGCGGTCACAATGAGCAGTTCTTC. Protein sequence: CASTAGTSGHNEQFF.